The clone carrying this T cell receptor (beta chain) was found once. Sequenced by immunoSEQ multiplex PCR; TCRdb stores in-frame clones only, minus some. The data contain approximately 230,000 clones, nearly 90% of them seen just once; the ten biggest clones take up 2.1%. The data are from a study of blood T cell repertoires in COVID-19. Study in general: Sites across the United States, Italy and Spain contributed samples from acute and convalescent COVID-19.

The CDR3 covers 15 residues. The germline CDR1 and CDR2 sequences are MNHEY and SVGAGI. Trimming took off 6 bases at V and 0 bases at J, with 9 bases between the two ends. The chain links TRBV6-5 to TRBJ2-6; D may be TRBD1 (6 bases). Sequenced material: peripheral blood. The TCR originated in a woman aged 40 to 50 who had recovered from COVID-19. The DNA for the CDR3 is TGTGCCAGCAGGACAGGCCACTCTGGGGCCAACGTCCTGACTTTC. Amino acid sequence: CASRTGHSGANVLTF.